This T cell receptor beta chain was sequenced in a study of beta chain features in type 1 diabetes. Study-level background: Age, gender and cell yields were similar between patients and healthy donors.

The trim removed 0 bases at V and 5 bases at J, leaving 6 bases unmatched. This CDR3 region has 16 residues. CDR1 and CDR2 (germline): MGHRA, YSYEKL. The authors reverse transcribed all of the isolated RNA, so sequencing captured expressed TCRB transcripts. The method was immunoSEQ multiplex PCR; TCRdb's version includes in-frame clones alone and lacks a portion of them. The data contain around 240,000 clones, 55% to 70% of them singletons. This chain connects TRBV4-1 to TRBJ2-5; 10 nucleotides agree with TRBD2. This clonotype was obtained from a man younger than 45 in good health. Sequencing used naive CD4+ T cells from blood. The CDR3 DNA reads as TGCGCCAGCAGCCAAGACCAGCGGGGGGGATTGGAGACCCAGTACTTC. This translates into CASSQDQRGGLETQYF.